The text below deals with one TCR beta chain. The data were taken from a study of blood T cell repertoires in COVID-19. In the study overall: Acute and convalescent COVID-19 specimens originated in the United States, Italy and Spain. T cells, B-cell-depleted T cells, or PBMCs supplied cDNA or gDNA.

Original methodology: Amplifying reference gene primers gave estimates of nucleated cell counts. Method: immunoSEQ multiplex PCR; TCRdb's copy keeps in-frame clones and lacks some. That table is the source of V, J and clone size, and D and trimming were worked out from the DNA. Of about 200,000 clones listed, around 85% are singletons. The V gene lost 4 bases and the J gene lost 3 bases, with 14 bases spanning the gap. This CDR3 has 15 residues. Germline V lookup: CDR1 SGHDT, CDR2 YYEEEE. This clonotype was sampled from a woman between 65 and 79 years old with acute or convalescent COVID-19. This chain links TRBV5-6 with TRBJ2-4, with a weak D call TRBD2 (6 bases). Sequencing input: peripheral blood. The CDR3 nucleotides are TGTGCCAGCAGCCAGAGACTAGGCGGCAAAAACATTCAGTACTTC. Protein sequence: CASSQRLGGKNIQYF.